Shown below are 16 T cell receptor beta chains from a single sample sequenced in a study of neoadjuvant anti-PD-1 for oral cavity cancer. The assay was immunoSEQ multiplex PCR, and TCRdb's table has in-frame clones only and misses some. Found here are roughly 15,000 clones, around two thirds of them singletons; the top ten hold around 2%. The material sequenced was PBMCs, taken before nivolumab (anti-PD-1) treatment. These TCRs come from a person aged 35-80 years with oral cavity squamous cell carcinoma.

The chain carries TRBV5-1 and TRBJ1-2; 8 nucleotides align to TRBD1. Germline trimming cut 3 bases from V and 0 bases from J; bases unmatched to any gene: 10. The germline V gene has CDR1 SGHRS and CDR2 YFSETQ. This CDR3 contains 17 residues. CDR3 amino acids: CASSWGGDRKANYGYTF. CDR3 DNA sequence: TGCGCCAGCAGCTGGGGAGGGGACAGGAAAGCTAACTATGGCTACACCTTC.

This clone is categorized as medium-sized. V and J are TRBV5-4 and TRBJ1-1; weak D call: TRBD1 (6 bases). CDR3 length equals 17 residues. Trimming cost V 2 bases and J 1 base, with 18 bases left between them. Germline assignment: CDR1 SGHNT and CDR2 YYREEE (reference sequence). As DNA, the CDR3 is TGTGCCAGCAGCTTCGGGGCAAGGACAGCCTCGAACACTGAAGCTTTCTTT. The encoded protein is CASSFGARTASNTEAFF.

CDR3 loop: CASSLGYEQYF. CDR3 nucleotides: TGCGCCAGCAGCTTGGGGTACGAGCAGTACTTC. The rearrangement joins TRBV5-1 to TRBJ2-7, with D unclear. Deletions cut 0 bases from V and 4 bases from J, with 2 bases between. From germline, CDR1 is SGHRS and CDR2 YFSETQ. The CDR3 consists of 11 residues.

CDR3 protein: CATSFRDRDNIQYF. The CDR3 DNA is TGTGCCACCAGTTTTCGGGACAGGGATAACATTCAGTACTTC. The V gene is TRBV15, the J gene TRBJ2-4; 9 bases are a match to TRBD1. Per germline, CDR1 LNHNV and CDR2 YYDKDF (reference sequence). The CDR3 contains 14 residues. V gave up 6 bases and J gave up 7 bases; unmatched junction bases: 7.

This clone was counted between two and nine times. The chain couples TRBV6-1 to TRBJ2-7, with D perhaps matching TRBD1 or TRBD2 (5 bases each). This CDR3 spans 14 amino acids. V lost 4 bases and J 3 bases, leaving 13 bases between the germline ends. Germline V gene sequence: CDR1 MNHNS, CDR2 SASEGT. This CDR3 reads CASSVEVGDYEQYF. The CDR3 bases are TGTGCCAGCAGTGTAGAAGTGGGGGACTACGAGCAGTACTTC.

This rearrangement joins TRBV7-2 to TRBJ2-3, with D perhaps matching TRBD2 (5 bases). Germline-derived CDR1 and CDR2 are SGHTA and FQGNSA. This CDR3 is built from 14 residues. V was trimmed by 5 bases and J by 0 bases, leaving 9 bases between them. CDR3 region: CASSEPSSTDTQYF. CDR3 nucleotide sequence: TGTGCCAGCAGCGAGCCTAGCAGCACAGATACGCAGTATTTT.

The chain combines TRBV6-6 with TRBJ1-3; D unresolved. The CDR3 is 14 residues long. V dropped 6 bases and J dropped 0 bases, with 9 bases sitting between them. Germline CDR1 is MNHNY and CDR2 is SVGAGI (reference sequence). In nucleotides, the CDR3 is TGTGCCAGCAGAGACGGTGGCTCTGGAAACACCATATATTTT. Translated, it gives CASRDGGSGNTIYF.

The table lists this clone with a few counts. This chain uses TRBV27 with TRBJ2-7; 9 bases fit TRBD1. This CDR3 has 16 residues. Trimming took 2 bases from V and 4 from J; bases not matched to a gene: 9. Looked up from germline, CDR1 is MNHEY and CDR2 is SMNVEV (reference sequence). CDR3 protein: CASSLQGGTGPYEQYF. In DNA, the CDR3 is TGTGCCAGCAGTTTACAGGGGGGGACAGGGCCTTACGAGCAGTACTTC.

This clone was seen more than once but under ten times. In DNA form, the CDR3 reads TGTGCCAGCTCACCATACAGCAATGAGCAGTTCTTC. Its translation: CASSPYSNEQFF. This chain links TRBV18 with TRBJ2-1; D is unclear. V lost 2 bases and J 6 bases, leaving 5 bases between the germline ends. From germline, CDR1 is KGHSH and CDR2 LQKENI. CDR3 length equals 12 residues.

V and J are TRBV7-2 and TRBJ1-4; 7 bases match TRBD1. Germline trimming cut 5 bases from V and 12 bases from J; bases unmatched to any gene: 15. CDR1 SGHTA and CDR2 FQGNSA come from the germline V gene. CDR3 size: 15 residues. CDR3 loop: CASSPRGQGGEELFF. In DNA form, the CDR3 reads TGTGCCAGCAGCCCCCGAGGGCAGGGGGGCGAGGAACTGTTTTTT.

With respect to this clone: The junction shows a germline mismatch at one end, possibly a read error. At the DNA level, this CDR3 is encoded by other sequences in the same sample as well. This chain connects TRBV7-8 to TRBJ2-2; 9 nucleotides match TRBD2. Germline assignment: CDR1 SGHVS and CDR2 FQNEAQ. The CDR3 is made up of 14 amino acids. The CDR3, as DNA: TGTGCCAGCAGCGTTGGTCTCGCGGGAGGGGAACTGTTTTTT. This sequence encodes CASSVGLAGGELFF.

The CDR3 nucleotides are TGTGCCAGCTCACCATACGGGGAACAAGGACTGTTTTTT. This codes for CASSPYGEQGLFF. The chain joins TRBV18 to TRBJ1-4; D uncertain. Germline V gives CDR1 KGHSH, CDR2 LQKENI. The CDR3 has 13 amino acids. With 2 bases removed from V and 13 bases from J, the gap between germline ends came to 14 bases.

This clone was recorded only once. The genes are TRBV27 and TRBJ1-1, with D tentatively TRBD1 (5 bases). The CDR3 runs 19 residues. Deletions cut 3 bases from V and 5 bases from J, with 28 bases between. CDR1 and CDR2 (germline): MNHEY, SMNVEV (reference sequence). In DNA, the CDR3 is TGTGCCAGCAGTTTCCGGGGCCAACTACTGAATACCAAAGGGACTGAAGCTTTCTTT. Translation: CASSFRGQLLNTKGTEAFF.

This clone has a handful of counts. This chain links TRBV4-1 with TRBJ2-7; perhaps TRBD1 as D (6 bases). The V end was cut by 3 bases, the J end by 4 bases, with 10 bases between. Germline values: CDR1 MGHRA, CDR2 YSYEKL. This CDR3 has 13 amino acids. DNA of the CDR3: TGCGCCAGCAGCCAGACCACAGGGTACGAGCAGTACTTC. Protein sequence: CASSQTTGYEQYF.

This clone has just one count. V and J are TRBV19 and TRBJ1-2; TRBD1 agrees at 9 bases. The CDR3 spans 13 residues. Trimming took 10 bases from V and 4 from J; bases not matched to a gene: 7. From germline, CDR1 is LNHDA and CDR2 SQIVND (reference sequence). CDR3 residues: CATRGQGSYGYTF. DNA of the CDR3: TGTGCCACCCGCGGACAGGGGTCCTATGGCTACACCTTC.

This sequence joins TRBV27 and TRBJ1-4, with a tentative D call TRBD1 (5 bases). Germline V gives CDR1 MNHEY, CDR2 SMNVEV (reference sequence). V was shortened by 3 bases and J by 5 bases, with 16 bases between the two germline ends. There are 16 residues in the CDR3. The chain's CDR3 is CASSFSWTRGNEKLFF. In DNA, the CDR3 is TGTGCCAGCAGTTTTTCTTGGACGCGGGGGAATGAAAAACTGTTTTTT.